Following are 23 T cell receptor beta chains from one sample sequenced in a study of shared clonotypes between healthy human individuals. Repertoires were generated with immunoSEQ multiplex PCR, while TCRdb's copy carries only in-frame clones and drops some. The sample includes about 2.4 million clones, over 85% of them seen just once. Specimen: naive CD4+ T cells from PBMCs. Sample subset: CD45RA+ positively selected. The receptors shown here come from a man between 18 and 35 years old in good health. Some clones in this sample may be carry-over from other donors' samples.

The V and J genes are TRBV19 and TRBJ2-1, with 9 bases identical to TRBD2. There are 15 residues in the CDR3. V shed 3 bases and J 6 bases; nucleotides not matched to a gene: 6. From germline, CDR1 is LNHDA and CDR2 SQIVND (reference sequence). In DNA, the CDR3 is TGTGCCAGTAGTATTCTTACTAGCGGGCTCAATGAGCAGTTCTTC. It is translated as CASSILTSGLNEQFF.

The genes are TRBV6-6 and TRBJ1-4; 7 bases are a match to TRBD1. This CDR3 comprises 12 residues. The V segment lost 10 bases and the J segment 11 bases; nucleotides outside the gene matches: 10. From germline, CDR1 is MNHNY and CDR2 SVGAGI (reference sequence). In DNA, the CDR3 is TGTGCCATCGAATCAGGGGGGCGGAAACTGTTTTTT. Its translation: CAIESGGRKLFF.

The rearrangement links TRBV7-8 to TRBJ2-7; D gene ambiguous. V shed 6 bases and J shed 12 bases, with 15 bases lying between them. The CDR3 sequence is 11 residues long. Looked up from germline, CDR1 is SGHVS and CDR2 is FQNEAQ. This CDR3 is CASSLEYLRYF. CDR3 DNA: TGTGCCAGCAGTCTAGAGTACCTACGGTACTTC.

V usage is TRBV19 and J usage is TRBJ2-1; 7 bases are shared with TRBD2. The germline V gene encodes CDR1 LNHDA and CDR2 SQIVND (reference sequence). The CDR3 runs to 16 residues. With V trimmed by 9 bases and J by 7 bases, 18 bases remained unmatched. DNA of the CDR3: TGTGCCAGCCGTCCCCGGGGGAGCGGGAATGTGAATGAGCAGTTCTTC. Translation gives CASRPRGSGNVNEQFF.

This chain links TRBV30 with TRBJ1-3, with TRBD1 as a possible D gene (5 bases). V dropped 3 bases and J dropped 9 bases, with 18 bases sitting between them. This CDR3 has 14 amino acids. The V gene's germline CDR1 is GTSNPN and CDR2 SVGIG (reference sequence). The CDR3 bases are TGTGCCTGGAGGAGGGGCAGGTTGGAAAGCACCATATATTTT. The encoded protein is CAWRRGRLESTIYF.

This chain links TRBV7-3 with TRBJ2-3, with 10 bases identical to TRBD2. With 5 bases clipped from V and 0 bases from J, the junction kept 11 bases outside the gene matches. The CDR3 contains 18 residues. CDR1 is SGHTA and CDR2 is FQGTGA in the germline V gene. The CDR3 DNA follows: TGTGCCAGCAGCCATAAACTAGCGGGACCAGAGAGCACAGATACGCAGTATTTT. Amino acid sequence: CASSHKLAGPESTDTQYF.

The chain couples TRBV28 to TRBJ1-5; D might be TRBD1 (5 bases). This CDR3 has 15 residues. Germline CDR1 and CDR2: MDHEN and SYDVKM. The V end lost 2 bases, the J end lost 4 bases, and 12 bases lay between the germline ends. CDR3: CASSLGTRENQPQHF. The CDR3 nucleotides read TGTGCCAGCAGTTTAGGGACGCGGGAGAATCAGCCCCAGCATTTT.

V and J are TRBV5-1 and TRBJ1-2; D gene ambiguous. CDR1 SGHRS and CDR2 YFSETQ come from the germline V gene. Trimming removed 3 bases at V and 7 bases at J, with 7 bases between. The CDR3 length is 11 residues. This CDR3 is CASSYPGGYTF. The CDR3 DNA sequence: TGCGCCAGCAGCTATCCCGGTGGCTACACCTTC.

The CDR3 loop is CASSPDGLAGTQYF. For the CDR3, the DNA is TGTGCCAGCTCTCCAGACGGACTAGCGGGGACCCAGTACTTC. The chain employs TRBV18 and TRBJ2-5; TRBD2 matches at 11 bases. Trimming removed 6 bases from V and 7 bases from J; junction bases left unmatched: 7. The germline gives CDR1 KGHSH, CDR2 LQKENI. The CDR3 covers 14 residues.

In its sample, this clone was seen once. Other nucleotide sequences from this sample produce the same CDR3. The J gene is TRBJ2-7, the V gene TRBV7-9; D not certain. There are 12 residues in the CDR3. Trimming took off 1 base at V and 6 bases at J, with 7 bases between the two ends. Germline values: CDR1 SEHNR, CDR2 FQNEAQ (reference sequence). CDR3 DNA: TGTGCCAGCAGCTTAGTGGGGTCCGAGCAGTACTTC. It yields the protein CASSLVGSEQYF.

The chain carries TRBV28 and TRBJ1-2; D perhaps matches TRBD1 (6 bases). Trimming took 5 bases from V and 4 from J, leaving 23 bases between them. CDR3 length equals 17 residues. Germline assignment: CDR1 MDHEN and CDR2 SYDVKM. The CDR3 DNA follows: TGTGCCAGCAGTCCTGGGGGGCCCGGGACGGGGGGCTATGGCTACACCTTC. The encoded protein is CASSPGGPGTGGYGYTF.

The chain has TRBV5-4 and TRBJ1-4, with D tentatively TRBD1 (5 bases). The germline V and J ends were trimmed by 0 bases and 7 bases, with 10 bases remaining between them. There are 14 residues in the CDR3. Germline CDR1 is SGHNT and CDR2 is YYREEE (reference sequence). The CDR3 loop reads CASSLAGAPEKLFF. In DNA form, the CDR3 reads TGTGCCAGCAGCTTGGCTGGGGCCCCTGAAAAACTGTTTTTT.

To note about this clone: Other DNA sequences in the sample encode the same CDR3. The chain is built from TRBV5-1 and TRBJ1-5; perhaps TRBD1 as D (5 bases). CDR3 length: 13 residues. V lost 4 bases and J 1 base, leaving 6 bases between the germline ends. Germline CDR1 and CDR2: SGHRS and YFSETQ. The CDR3 coding sequence is TGCGCCAGCAGCCGGGACAGCAATCAGCCCCAGCATTTT. Translated: CASSRDSNQPQHF. The full variable domain, its missing parts supplied by reference TRBV5-1 and TRBJ1-5, is KAGVTQTPRYLIKTRGQQVTLSCSPISGHRSVSWYQQTPGQGLQFLFEYFSETQRNKGNFPGRFSGRQFSNSRSEMNVSTLELGDSALYLCASSRDSNQPQHFGDGTRLSIL.

The gene calls are TRBV7-2 and TRBJ2-5; D not certain. The CDR3 runs 15 residues. V shed 0 bases and J shed 0 bases, with 8 bases lying between them. Germline V gene sequence: CDR1 SGHTA, CDR2 FQGNSA. This CDR3 reads CASSLAGTYQETQYF. The DNA for the CDR3 is TGTGCCAGCAGCTTAGCGGGAACGTACCAAGAGACCCAGTACTTC.

Details on this clone: In the same sample, other DNA sequences code for this CDR3. The rearrangement joins TRBV6-1 to TRBJ2-3, with D maybe TRBD2 (6 bases). V shed 1 base and J shed 0 bases, with 8 bases lying between them. Per the germline V gene, CDR1 is MNHNS and CDR2 is SASEGT. The CDR3 loop spans 15 amino acids. The CDR3 region has the DNA TGTGCCAGCAGTGAAGTAGCGGAAAGCACAGATACGCAGTATTTT. This translates into CASSEVAESTDTQYF.

The V call is TRBV10-3, the J call TRBJ2-1, with 9 bases identical to TRBD1. The CDR3 is 17 residues long. V lost 3 bases to trimming and J lost 6 bases; unmatched junction nucleotides: 12. Per the germline V gene, CDR1 is ENHRY and CDR2 is SYGVKD. Written as DNA, the CDR3 is TGTGCCATCAGTGACCCCGTTGGGACAGGGAGAGGCAATGAGCAGTTCTTC. As protein: CAISDPVGTGRGNEQFF.

In the case of this clone: Other DNA sequences in the same sample also yield this CDR3. The chain's CDR3 is CASSPSGPNTGELFF. As DNA, the CDR3 is TGTGCCAGCTCACCTTCCGGGCCGAACACCGGGGAGCTGTTTTTT. V usage is TRBV18 and J usage is TRBJ2-2, with D uncertain. V was clipped by 3 bases and J by 0 bases, with 8 bases between them. This CDR3 is 15 amino acids long. Germline V gene data show CDR1 as KGHSH and CDR2 as LQKENI.

To note about this clone: The sample contains more than one DNA sequence encoding this CDR3. The chain carries TRBV5-1 and TRBJ1-3; D unresolved. This CDR3 is 13 amino acids long. The V gene lost 0 bases and the J gene lost 2 bases, with 3 bases spanning the gap. Germline CDR1 and CDR2: SGHRS and YFSETQ. The CDR3 DNA is TGCGCCAGCAGCTTGGGGGCTGGAAACACCATATATTTT. This translates into CASSLGAGNTIYF.

The V call is TRBV5-1, the J call TRBJ2-7; 13 nucleotides line up with TRBD2. Germline CDR1 reads SGHRS; CDR2 reads YFSETQ. The CDR3 has 16 amino acids. V was clipped by 4 bases and J by 0 bases; unmatched bases: 4. CDR3 loop: CASSPGTSGISYEQYF. The CDR3 DNA reads as TGCGCCAGCAGCCCTGGGACTAGCGGGATCTCCTACGAGCAGTACTTC.

To note about this clone: Other DNA sequences in the sample encode the same CDR3. V and J are TRBV13 and TRBJ1-2; 9 nucleotides line up with TRBD1. CDR3 size: 14 residues. The germline V gene encodes CDR1 PRHDT and CDR2 FYEKMQ (reference sequence). The J segment lost 5 bases and the V segment lost 2 bases, leaving 3 bases of the junction unmatched. The CDR3 coding sequence is TGTGCCAGCAGCTTAAGGGGACAGGGTTATGGCTACACCTTC. Residues: CASSLRGQGYGYTF.

V is TRBV4-3 and J is TRBJ2-1; 8 bases match TRBD1. Trimming took 4 bases from V and 10 from J; bases not matched to a gene: 0. The CDR3 has 11 amino acids. Germline V CDR1 and CDR2: LGHNA, YSLEER. The CDR3 DNA reads TGCGCCAGCAGCCGACAGGGGGAGCAGTTCTTC. This encodes CASSRQGEQFF.

The V call is TRBV5-1, the J call TRBJ2-7; TRBD1 matches at 9 bases. Trimming took 1 base from V and 3 from J; bases not matched to a gene: 17. Germline-derived CDR1 and CDR2 are SGHRS and YFSETQ. The CDR3 spans 19 residues. The CDR3 here is CASSLWGQGSNGLIYEQYF. The CDR3, as DNA: TGCGCCAGCAGCTTGTGGGGACAGGGAAGTAACGGATTGATCTACGAGCAGTACTTC.

The chain uses TRBV7-9 and TRBJ1-4, with 10 nucleotides matching TRBD1. Losses at the gene ends were 5 bases for V and 8 bases for J; bases not matched to a gene: 11. Germline assignment: CDR1 SEHNR and CDR2 FQNEAQ (reference sequence). This CDR3 has 16 amino acids. CDR3 nucleotides: TGTGCCAGCAGCGCACTCCGGGACAGGGGTTTGGAAAAACTGTTTTTT. Translation: CASSALRDRGLEKLFF.